A selection of T cell receptor beta chains follows, all from one sample in a study of blood T cell repertoires in COVID-19. Clones were read by immunoSEQ multiplex PCR, and TCRdb kept only the in-frame ones, dropping some. The sample gives tens of thousands of clones, 85% of which show up once; about 2.9% is in the top ten. Material: peripheral blood. Source of these receptors: a man at least 80 years old with acute or convalescent COVID-19. CDR3s leave out the opening cysteine and the closing phenylalanine or tryptophan.

CDR3aa: ASSGLLRRNTEAF
v_gene: TRBV2
j_gene: TRBJ1-1

CDR3aa: AISDTGNQPQH
v_gene: TRBV10-3
j_gene: TRBJ1-5

CDR3aa: ATSEANYGYT
v_gene: TRBV12-3/TRBV12-4
j_gene: TRBJ1-2

CDR3aa: ASSQAGIHEKLF
v_gene: TRBV14
j_gene: TRBJ1-4

CDR3aa: ASSPSYHNEQF
v_gene: TRBV12-3/TRBV12-4
j_gene: TRBJ2-1

CDR3aa: ASSFTSGAQETQY
v_gene: TRBV7-9
j_gene: TRBJ2-5

CDR3aa: ASSPQTGLNTEAF
v_gene: TRBV6-5
j_gene: TRBJ1-1

CDR3aa: ASSDPTGVVNYGYT
v_gene: TRBV5-1
j_gene: TRBJ1-2

CDR3aa: ASSLEASGRYNEQF
v_gene: TRBV5-1
j_gene: TRBJ2-1

CDR3aa: SVKPLQTGELF
v_gene: TRBV29-1
j_gene: TRBJ2-2

CDR3aa: ASSLARYEQY
v_gene: TRBV12-3/TRBV12-4
j_gene: TRBJ2-7

CDR3aa: ATSDGTGNTEAF
v_gene: TRBV24-1
j_gene: TRBJ1-1

CDR3aa: ASSLGWASGRARRHEQF
v_gene: TRBV7-2
j_gene: TRBJ2-1

CDR3aa: SASRATGYTEAF
v_gene: TRBV20-1
j_gene: TRBJ1-1

CDR3aa: AISKGGASGNTIY
v_gene: TRBV10-3
j_gene: TRBJ1-3

CDR3aa: ATSDLGRSNTGELF
v_gene: TRBV24-1
j_gene: TRBJ2-2

CDR3aa: ASSLDKNYGYT
v_gene: TRBV5-1
j_gene: TRBJ1-2

CDR3aa: SVDPGGTEAF
v_gene: TRBV29-1
j_gene: TRBJ1-1

CDR3aa: ASSQGTSGIRDTQY
v_gene: TRBV4-3
j_gene: TRBJ2-3

CDR3aa: ASRRANYGYT
v_gene: TRBV6-5
j_gene: TRBJ1-2

CDR3aa: ASSFNPLGLSAGETQY
v_gene: TRBV27
j_gene: TRBJ2-5

CDR3aa: ASSPGSNQPQH
v_gene: TRBV18
j_gene: TRBJ1-5

CDR3aa: ASSLPSSYNSPLH
v_gene: TRBV5-1
j_gene: TRBJ1-6

CDR3aa: ASSGQSGDSYNEQF
v_gene: TRBV6-6
j_gene: TRBJ2-1